The 23 T cell receptor beta chains below were found in one sample sequenced in a study of blood T cells in healthy people across ages. The authors ran a second PCR of about 7 to 11 cycles using a sample-barcoded 5' primer and a J-beta primer mix. Each CDR3 protein is one row after TCRdb ran MiXCR on the 5' RACE reads. The sample carries about 680,000 distinct CDR3 sequences, approximately 50% recorded once. Source material: blood. The source of these receptors is a woman aged 55-69 years in good health.

There are a few counts of this clonotype. V is TRBV4-3 and J is TRBJ2-7; D gene uncertain. Germline V gene sequence: CDR1 LGHNA, CDR2 YSLEER. V was shortened by 0 bases and J by 3 bases, with 6 bases between the two germline ends. The CDR3 extends over 13 amino acids. The chain's CDR3 is CASSQDFGYEQYF. The CDR3 DNA reads TGCGCCAGCAGCCAAGATTTTGGCTACGAGCAGTACTTC.

The DNA of the CDR3 is TGTGCCAGCAGTTTGGTAGGACAGGGGCGACAGCCCCAGCATTTT. Protein sequence: CASSLVGQGRQPQHF. The chain carries TRBV12-3 or TRBV12-4 and TRBJ1-5; 9 nucleotides line up with TRBD1. The CDR3 covers 15 residues. Trimming took 3 bases from V and 7 from J; bases not matched to a gene: 7.

This rearrangement joins TRBV5-1 to TRBJ2-7; tentatively, D is TRBD2 (5 bases). CDR1 and CDR2 (germline): SGHRS, YFSETQ. Trimming pared 4 bases from V and 1 base from J, leaving 12 bases between. This CDR3 is 14 amino acids long. The CDR3 sequence: CASSDPGTSYEQYF. The CDR3, as DNA: TGCGCCAGCAGCGACCCGGGAACATCCTACGAGCAGTACTTC.

This chain connects TRBV4-2 to TRBJ2-5; D remains unclear. CDR1 is LGHNA, CDR2 YNFKEQ, per germline. With 4 bases removed from V and 4 bases from J, the gap between germline ends came to 10 bases. The CDR3 totals 13 residues. The CDR3 protein is CASSPVGGETQYF. For the CDR3, the DNA is TGTGCCAGCAGCCCGGTTGGTGGAGAGACCCAGTACTTC.

V usage is TRBV28 and J usage is TRBJ2-2, with 9 bases matching TRBD1. V was pared by 4 bases and J by 9 bases, with 9 bases of the junction left unmatched. The V gene's germline CDR1 is MDHEN and CDR2 SYDVKM. The CDR3 length is 15 residues. CDR3 in amino acids: CASSSVDRGLRELFF. CDR3 nucleotide sequence: TGTGCCAGCAGTTCCGTGGACAGGGGCCTCAGGGAGCTGTTTTTT.

This clonotype has more than one count but fewer than ten. The chain is built from TRBV6-1 and TRBJ2-7; D is uncertain. The germline V and J ends were trimmed by 7 bases and 0 bases, with 10 bases remaining between them. The CDR3 runs to 13 residues. The germline V gene has CDR1 MNHNS and CDR2 SASEGT. The CDR3 DNA is TGTGCCAGCACGGAGACATTCTCCTACGAGCAGTACTTC. Protein product: CASTETFSYEQYF.

This clonotype occurred once. The chain employs TRBV30 and TRBJ1-5; no clear D gene. CDR1 is GTSNPN, CDR2 SVGIG, per germline (reference sequence). The CDR3 contains 13 residues. Trimming removed 1 base at V and 7 bases at J, with 11 bases between. CDR3 nucleotides: TGTGCCTGGAGTGGTAGGGTCGGCCAGCCCCAGCATTTT. Protein sequence: CAWSGRVGQPQHF.

This chain connects TRBV6-6 to TRBJ1-5; perhaps TRBD1 as D (5 bases). Germline CDR1 MNHNY, CDR2 SVGAGI (reference sequence). The CDR3 loop spans 13 amino acids. With 6 bases removed from V and 7 bases from J, the gap between germline ends came to 13 bases. CDR3 DNA sequence: TGTGCCAGCAGGCTCCAGGGAGGCCAGCCCCAGCATTTT. Translation: CASRLQGGQPQHF.

The table lists this clonotype with a few counts. The chain links TRBV20-1 to TRBJ1-5; possible D gene TRBD1, 5 bases. Germline V CDR1 and CDR2: DFQATT, SNEGSKA (reference sequence). CDR3 size: 13 residues. V lost 5 bases and J lost 3, with 11 bases in between. The CDR3: CSAGGGNNQPQHF. CDR3 coding DNA: TGCAGTGCTGGGGGGGGGAACAATCAGCCCCAGCATTTT.

A note on this clonotype: Since a much larger clone is just one base distant, this may be a read error. This chain connects TRBV25-1 to TRBJ2-3; TRBD1 or TRBD2 may be the D gene (6 bases each). The CDR3 covers 16 residues. Deletions cut 8 bases from V and 10 bases from J, with 28 bases between. The germline gives CDR1 MGHDK, CDR2 SYGVNS. The CDR3 loop reads CASLGGTYSSVDAQYF. In DNA, the CDR3 is TGTGCCAGCCTTGGGGGGACATATTCGTCAGTGGATGCGCAGTATTTT.

CDR3 residues: CASSQSNGDTQYF. CDR3 nucleotides: TGTGCCAGCAGCCAATCTAACGGGGATACGCAGTATTTT. The V and J genes are TRBV14 and TRBJ2-3; D uncertain. CDR1 is SGHDN, CDR2 FVKESK, per germline. The CDR3 runs 13 residues. Trimming removed 2 bases from V and 6 bases from J, with 9 bases in between.

V usage is TRBV12-3 or TRBV12-4 and J usage is TRBJ1-6; possibly TRBD1 for D (6 bases). The CDR3 is made up of 15 amino acids. V was clipped by 3 bases and J by 4 bases, with 10 bases between them. The CDR3 region is CASSLGRGYNSPLHF. CDR3 DNA sequence: TGTGCCAGCAGTTTGGGCAGGGGTTATAATTCACCCCTCCACTTT.

In the case of this clonotype: This may come from a read error, since a much larger clone is one base off. The chain carries TRBV15 and TRBJ2-3; the D is unclear. The CDR3 runs to 13 residues. The V end lost 2 bases, the J end lost 11 bases, and 14 bases lay between the germline ends. Germline CDR1 is LNHNV and CDR2 is YYDKDF (reference sequence). This chain's CDR3 is CATSRTRTQQQYF. The CDR3 nucleotides read TGTGCCACCAGCAGAACCAGGACCCAACAGCAGTATTTT.

The chain links TRBV5-1 to TRBJ1-2; D unresolved. V was cut by 5 bases and J by 3 bases, with 17 bases left in between. CDR1 SGHRS and CDR2 YFSETQ come from the germline V gene. The CDR3 consists of 15 residues. CDR3 DNA sequence: TGCGCCAGCAGTGTTGGGCCAGATTCTTACTATGGCTACACCTTC. Translated, it gives CASSVGPDSYYGYTF.

The gene calls are TRBV21-1 and TRBJ2-4; the DNA was not compared with TRBD1, the D call given in the table. TRBJ2-7 explains the end of the DNA better; the J call may be wrong. TRBV21-1 is a listed pseudogene. The CDR3 is 19 amino acids. The DNA for the CDR3 is TGTGCCAGCAGCAAAGGAGTAGGGGACAGGGGGGGTATTGTTTACGAGCAGTACTTC. The encoded protein is CASSKGVGDRGGIVYEQYF.

The chain uses TRBV12-3 or TRBV12-4 and TRBJ1-2; 12 bases align to TRBD1. CDR3 length equals 14 residues. The J segment lost 8 bases and the V segment lost 6 bases, leaving 7 bases of the junction unmatched. The CDR3 coding sequence is TGTGCCAGCAGGAAGGGACAGGGGGCAAGGGGCTACACCTTC. It is translated as CASRKGQGARGYTF.

This clonotype was found a few times. The rearrangement joins TRBV7-8 to TRBJ2-7, with D perhaps being TRBD1 or TRBD2 (6 bases each). The V gene lost 9 bases and the J gene lost 2 bases, with 17 bases spanning the gap. In germline, CDR1 is SGHVS, CDR2 FQNEAQ. CDR3 size: 14 residues. This CDR3 is CASSRRDTAYEQYF. The CDR3 DNA follows: TGTGCCAGTTCTAGGAGGGACACAGCCTACGAGCAGTACTTC.

The chain uses TRBV5-1 and TRBJ1-1, with 8 bases aligning to TRBD1. The germline V gene encodes CDR1 SGHRS and CDR2 YFSETQ. V was pared by 4 bases and J by 11 bases, with 16 bases of the junction left unmatched. This CDR3 comprises 15 residues. The CDR3, as DNA: TGCGCCAGCAGCCCGCCCGGGACAGGTCGCCAGGTGGCTTTCTTT. It translates to CASSPPGTGRQVAFF. The full variable domain, its missing parts supplied by reference TRBV5-1 and TRBJ1-1, is KAGVTQTPRYLIKTRGQQVTLSCSPISGHRSVSWYQQTPGQGLQFLFEYFSETQRNKGNFPGRFSGRQFSNSRSEMNVSTLELGDSALYLCASSPPGTGRQVAFFGQGTRLTVV.

This clonotype was counted a few times. The chain employs TRBV5-1 and TRBJ2-4; 7 nucleotides align to TRBD2. CDR1 is SGHRS, CDR2 YFSETQ, per germline. The V gene end was trimmed by 0 bases and the J gene end by 1 base; junction bases not matched to a gene: 4. The CDR3 covers 16 residues. CDR3 amino acids: CASSLVGEGAKNIQYF. The CDR3 coding sequence is TGCGCCAGCAGCTTGGTAGGGGAGGGGGCCAAAAACATTCAGTACTTC.

This clonotype was counted only a few times. The chain combines TRBV12-3 or TRBV12-4 with TRBJ2-3, with D unresolved. This CDR3 is built from 11 residues. V lost 5 bases to trimming and J lost 4 bases, with 4 bases between them. The CDR3 DNA reads as TGTGCCAGCAGTAAGGCAGATACGCAGTATTTT. It is translated as CASSKADTQYF.

Note on this clonotype: At one end, the junction sequence differs from germline, possibly due to a read error. This chain joins TRBV27 and TRBJ1-1; D not resolved. The CDR3 length is 14 residues. Germline V gene data show CDR1 as MNHEY and CDR2 as SMNVEV (reference sequence). As DNA, the CDR3 is TGTACCAGCAGTTTCCGGCAGTTGAACACTGAAGCTTTCTTT. Translated, it gives CTSSFRQLNTEAFF.

The rearrangement links TRBV24-1 to TRBJ2-5; weak D call: TRBD1 (5 bases). V was shortened by 3 bases and J by 1 base, with 5 bases between the two germline ends. The CDR3 spans 13 residues. Germline CDR1 reads KGHDR; CDR2 reads SFDVKD. DNA for the CDR3: TGTGCCACCAGTGATACAGGCCAAGAGACCCAGTACTTC. Its protein is CATSDTGQETQYF.

This clonotype was detected only a few times. The rearrangement uses TRBV20-1 and TRBJ1-2; TRBD1 matches 8 bases. V was pared by 1 base and J by 6 bases, with 4 bases of the junction left unmatched. There are 13 residues in the CDR3. The V gene's germline CDR1 is DFQATT and CDR2 SNEGSKA (reference sequence). As DNA, the CDR3 is TGCAGTGCTAGAGGAGACAGGGGCCATGGCTACACCTTC. Translation gives CSARGDRGHGYTF.